The 30 T cell receptor beta chains reported below all come from one sample, sequenced in a study of vaccination and CD4 T cells after COVID-19. No cognate antigen is known for these TCRs. The assay that was used to sequence DNA from cultured CD4+ T cells was the Oncomine TCR Beta short-read assay. TCRdb reprocessed the PCR reads via MiXCR and lists one record per CDR3 protein. The sample records 20,000 to 25,000 distinct CDR3 sequences, 48% being singletons. As for treatment: approximately nine-day PBMC culture with coronavirus spike peptide pools or control peptides (ViraFEST assay). The sequencing input was CD4+ T cells from blood, cultured in vitro. The source of these receptors is a human donor who had recovered from COVID-19.

This clonotype was seen a few times. The chain carries TRBV28 and TRBJ1-5; D remains unclear. Trimming took 2 bases from V and 6 from J, leaving 14 bases between them. The CDR3 covers 15 residues. CDR1 is MDHEN, CDR2 SYDVKM, per germline. The CDR3 sequence: CASSLRHTAVQPQHF. Here the CDR3 DNA reads TGTGCCAGCAGTTTACGACACACTGCCGTTCAGCCCCAGCATTTT.

The count of this clonotype is one. The V call is TRBV7-6, the J call TRBJ2-7; a possible D gene is TRBD2 (5 bases). Germline CDR1 SGHVS, CDR2 FNYEAQ. The germline V and J ends were trimmed by 3 bases and 3 bases, with 18 bases remaining between them. The CDR3 runs to 16 residues. CDR3 residues: CASSLLGVNPGYEQYF. The CDR3 nucleotides read TGTGCCAGCAGCTTGCTCGGGGTAAATCCGGGCTACGAGCAGTACTTC.

The chain couples TRBV20-1 to TRBJ2-4; D not certain. Germline CDR1 and CDR2: DFQATT and SNEGSKA (reference sequence). CDR3 size: 15 residues. Trimming shortened V by 5 bases and J by 5 bases, and 19 bases separated the two germline ends. CDR3 bases: TGCAGTGCTCCCTATACAGTGGTGGGCGAAAACATTCAGTACTTC. This sequence encodes CSAPYTVVGENIQYF.

The chain has TRBV28 and TRBJ1-3, with D possibly being TRBD1 (5 bases). V was pared by 4 bases and J by 2 bases, with 9 bases between. The V gene's germline CDR1 is MDHEN and CDR2 SYDVKM. CDR3 length: 14 residues. The CDR3 reads CASSSTGTGNTIYF. In DNA, the CDR3 is TGTGCCAGCAGTTCTACAGGAACTGGAAACACCATATATTTT.

This clonotype has only a few counts. This chain joins TRBV20-1 and TRBJ1-2; unclear D gene. Trimming left V 0 bases short and J 8 bases short, with 16 bases between. In germline, CDR1 is DFQATT, CDR2 SNEGSKA (reference sequence). This CDR3 has 14 amino acids. For the CDR3, the DNA is TGCAGTGCTAGAGATCGGGGTTTCTCTGCCGGCTACACCTTC. This translates into CSARDRGFSAGYTF.

CDR3 loop: CASSSRGASGSSIGELFF. Here the CDR3 DNA reads TGTGCCAGCAGCTCAAGGGGGGCTAGCGGGAGTTCCATCGGGGAGCTGTTTTTT. The chain uses TRBV7-9 and TRBJ2-2, with 10 bases lining up with TRBD2. The germline V gene has CDR1 SEHNR and CDR2 FQNEAQ (reference sequence). V trimming: 4 bases; J trimming: 7 bases; junction bases outside the gene matches: 15. The CDR3 covers 18 residues. The whole variable domain, filled in from reference TRBV7-9 and TRBJ2-2, reads DTGVSQNPRHKITKRGQNVTFRCDPISEHNRLYWYRQTLGQGPEFLTYFQNEAQLEKSRLLSDRFSAERPKGSFSTLEIQRTEQGDSAMYLCASSSRGASGSSIGELFFGEGSRLTVL.

A few counts support this clonotype. The gene calls are TRBV6-5 and TRBJ2-7, with D perhaps matching TRBD1 or TRBD2 (6 bases each). Trimming pared 2 bases from V and 4 bases from J, leaving 24 bases between. Germline V CDR1 and CDR2: MNHEY, SVGAGI. The CDR3 has 18 residues. CDR3 nucleotide sequence: TGTGCCAGCAGTTACAGGGGGGAACGAGGAGGGTTGGGGTACGAGCAGTACTTC. Translated, it gives CASSYRGERGGLGYEQYF.

CDR3 residues: CASSRDHNEQFF. The CDR3 coding sequence is TGTGCCAGCAGCCGGGACCACAATGAGCAGTTCTTC. The chain couples TRBV11-1 to TRBJ2-1, with D perhaps TRBD1 or TRBD2 (5 bases each). In germline, CDR1 is SGHAT, CDR2 FQDESV (reference sequence). This CDR3 contains 12 residues. V was shortened by 5 bases and J by 5 bases, with 7 bases between the two germline ends.

A word on this clonotype: A junction boundary mismatches the germline segment, possibly from a read error. The V and J genes are TRBV18 and TRBJ2-5, with a tentative D call TRBD2 (6 bases). The length of the CDR3 is 14 residues. CDR1 and CDR2 (germline): KGHSH, LQKENI. DNA of the CDR3: TGTGCCAGCTCACCAATTGCCGGAGGGGAGACCCAATACTTC. Translation: CASSPIAGGETQYF.

This clonotype has only one observation. The chain uses TRBV6-1 and TRBJ1-5; 10 bases agree with TRBD1. The J segment lost 11 bases and the V segment lost 5 bases, leaving 9 bases of the junction unmatched. This CDR3 is 14 amino acids long. Per germline, CDR1 MNHNS and CDR2 SASEGT. The CDR3 DNA reads TGTGCCAGCAGTCGGGACAGGGGCGAGCAGTCCCAGCATTTT. Amino acids: CASSRDRGEQSQHF.

The chain uses TRBV7-7 and TRBJ2-2; D remains unclear. With 2 bases removed from V and 4 bases from J, the gap between germline ends came to 5 bases. The CDR3 has 13 amino acids. Germline CDR1 and CDR2: SSHAT and FNYEAQ (reference sequence). The CDR3 DNA is TGTGCCAGCAGCTTAATCCTCACCGGGGAGCTGTTTTTT. It yields the protein CASSLILTGELFF.

This chain uses TRBV7-9 with TRBJ2-1; no clear D gene. The CDR3 extends over 11 amino acids. Per germline, CDR1 SEHNR and CDR2 FQNEAQ (reference sequence). Trimming pared 10 bases from V and 0 bases from J, leaving 4 bases between. CDR3 residues: CATSSYNEQFF. The DNA for the CDR3 is TGTGCCACCTCCTCCTACAATGAGCAGTTCTTC.

V gene TRBV4-2 combines with J gene TRBJ1-2; a possible D gene is TRBD1 (6 bases). CDR1 is LGHNA and CDR2 is YNFKEQ in the germline V gene. CDR3 length: 14 amino acids. The V end lost 6 bases, the J end lost 7 bases, and 18 bases lay between the germline ends. Written as DNA, the CDR3 is TGTGCCAGCAGTTTCAGACTCAAGGACAGTGGCTACACCTTC. It codes for CASSFRLKDSGYTF.

The V gene is TRBV6-1, the J gene TRBJ2-7, with D perhaps matching TRBD1 (5 bases). The CDR3 contains 13 residues. The V end lost 10 bases, the J end lost 3 bases, and 16 bases lay between the germline ends. Germline loops: CDR1 MNHNS, CDR2 SASEGT. The CDR3 DNA sequence: TGTGCCACCTGGAAACAGGCCCACTACGAGCAGTACTTC. This codes for CATWKQAHYEQYF.

This clonotype was seen a handful of times. The rearrangement joins TRBV11-2 to TRBJ1-3; no definite D call. Germline CDR1 reads SGHAT; CDR2 reads FQNNGV. Trimming took 2 bases from V and 4 from J, leaving 9 bases between them. CDR3 length equals 14 residues. The CDR3 DNA is TGTGCCAGCAGCTTATTTGGGTTCGGAAACACCATATATTTT. As protein: CASSLFGFGNTIYF.

The J gene is TRBJ2-1, the V gene TRBV27; TRBD2 might be the D (6 bases). This CDR3 is built from 12 residues. Deletions cut 6 bases from V and 9 bases from J, with 12 bases between. Per germline, CDR1 MNHEY and CDR2 SMNVEV (reference sequence). As DNA, the CDR3 is TGTGCCAGCAGACTAGCTTTGGGTGAGCAGTTCTTC. This gives the protein CASRLALGEQFF.

This clonotype was seen a few times. One end of the junction fails to match germline, which may point to a read error. The rearrangement links TRBV27 to TRBJ1-1; D may be TRBD1 (6 bases). Germline V gene data show CDR1 as MNHEY and CDR2 as SMNVEV (reference sequence). The CDR3 has 12 residues. The DNA for the CDR3 is TGCGCCTCTCGAACAGGGCTGACTGAAGCTTTCTTT. Protein product: CASRTGLTEAFF.

The gene calls are TRBV7-3 and TRBJ2-3; D is undetermined. Trimming removed 5 bases from V and 8 bases from J, with 14 bases in between. The CDR3 has 13 residues. Germline V CDR1 and CDR2: SGHTA, FQGTGA. CDR3 nucleotide sequence: TGTGCCAGCAGCCCCATTGACGGTGTTACGCAGTATTTT. This sequence encodes CASSPIDGVTQYF.

The chain recombines TRBV27 with TRBJ2-4; a weak D match, TRBD1 (6 bases). Germline V gene data show CDR1 as MNHEY and CDR2 as SMNVEV (reference sequence). V lost 4 bases and J lost 4, with 17 bases in between. CDR3 length equals 16 residues. The CDR3: CASSSPAQGRKNIQYF. CDR3 DNA sequence: TGTGCCAGCAGTTCTCCCGCACAGGGAAGGAAAAACATTCAGTACTTC.

In its sample, this clonotype was seen a few times. This chain joins TRBV19 and TRBJ2-2; 9 bases map to TRBD1. The germline CDR1 and CDR2 sequences are LNHDA and SQIVND (reference sequence). The CDR3 covers 16 residues. J gave up 6 bases and V 7 bases, and 12 bases lay outside the gene matches. The CDR3 is CASTMPGQGRPGELFF. CDR3 coding DNA: TGTGCCAGTACCATGCCGGGACAGGGTCGCCCCGGGGAGCTGTTTTTT.

This clonotype was counted a single time. The chain couples TRBV30 to TRBJ2-1; TRBD2 matches 9 bases. The CDR3 is 14 residues long. V was pared by 3 bases and J by 6 bases, with 6 bases of the junction left unmatched. Germline-derived CDR1 and CDR2 are GTSNPN and SVGIG (reference sequence). The CDR3 DNA follows: TGTGCCTGGAGCGGCGGGAGGGCCCGCAATGAGCAGTTCTTC. This gives the protein CAWSGGRARNEQFF.

This clonotype turned up a few times. The chain uses TRBV7-2 and TRBJ1-1; D remains unclear. V lost 0 bases and J lost 1, with 6 bases in between. CDR3 length: 14 residues. Germline V lookup: CDR1 SGHTA, CDR2 FQGNSA. The CDR3 DNA reads as TGTGCCAGCAGCTTAGCGGTCGAGAACACTGAAGCTTTCTTT. Translated: CASSLAVENTEAFF.

The chain links TRBV29-1 to TRBJ2-7; TRBD2 matches at 12 bases. J gave up 4 bases and V 6 bases, and 4 bases lay outside the gene matches. This CDR3 comprises 13 residues. From germline, CDR1 is SQVTM and CDR2 ANQGSEA. The CDR3 bases are TGCAGCGTAGGGACTAGCGGGCAATACGAGCAGTACTTC. This sequence encodes CSVGTSGQYEQYF.

The genes are TRBV18 and TRBJ1-1; the D is unclear. This CDR3 has 13 residues. CDR1 is KGHSH, CDR2 LQKENI, per germline. V lost 2 bases to trimming and J lost 3 bases, with 7 bases between them. The CDR3 DNA sequence: TGTGCCAGCTCACCAGAGGAGTACACTGAAGCTTTCTTT. Translated, it gives CASSPEEYTEAFF.

This clonotype was recorded only once. The chain recombines TRBV28 with TRBJ1-1; D remains unclear. V was pared by 7 bases and J by 4 bases, with 16 bases between. Germline CDR1 reads MDHEN; CDR2 reads SYDVKM. The CDR3 consists of 14 residues. CDR3: CASTRRAGVTEAFF. DNA of the CDR3: TGTGCCAGCACCAGGAGAGCTGGTGTCACTGAAGCTTTCTTT.

The chain uses TRBV7-9 and TRBJ2-7, with 12 bases fitting TRBD2. Germline values: CDR1 SEHNR, CDR2 FQNEAQ (reference sequence). The J segment lost 1 base and the V segment lost 5 bases, leaving 9 bases of the junction unmatched. This CDR3 spans 17 amino acids. CDR3: CASSPGTSGWKSYEQYF. CDR3 coding DNA: TGTGCCAGCAGCCCCGGGACTAGCGGGTGGAAGTCCTACGAGCAGTACTTC. Complete variable domain (other parts from reference TRBV7-9 and TRBJ2-7): DTGVSQNPRHKITKRGQNVTFRCDPISEHNRLYWYRQTLGQGPEFLTYFQNEAQLEKSRLLSDRFSAERPKGSFSTLEIQRTEQGDSAMYLCASSPGTSGWKSYEQYFGPGTRLTVT.

The chain joins TRBV7-8 to TRBJ1-6; a possible D gene is TRBD1 (5 bases). The V gene's germline CDR1 is SGHVS and CDR2 FQNEAQ. V lost 2 bases and J lost 9, with 11 bases in between. The CDR3 length is 14 residues. CDR3 nucleotide sequence: TGTGCCAGCAGCTTAATGGTGGGACGTTCACCCCTCCACTTT. Translated: CASSLMVGRSPLHF. Full variable domain (rest looked up from reference TRBV7-8 and TRBJ1-6): GAGVSQSPRYKVAKRGQDVALRCDPISGHVSLFWYQQALGQGPEFLTYFQNEAQLDKSGLPSDRFFAERPEGSVSTLKIQRTQQEDSAVYLCASSLMVGRSPLHFGNGTRLTVT.

This clonotype was picked up a small number of times. The chain carries TRBV6-5 and TRBJ2-3; the D gene is possibly TRBD2 (6 bases). Germline loops: CDR1 MNHEY, CDR2 SVGAGI. CDR3 length: 16 amino acids. V gave up 4 bases and J gave up 1 base, with 15 bases separating them. The CDR3 spells CASSLEGSGGTDTQYF. The CDR3 DNA sequence: TGTGCCAGCAGTTTAGAGGGTAGCGGCGGCACAGATACGCAGTATTTT.

V is TRBV18 and J is TRBJ2-5, with unresolved D. CDR1 KGHSH and CDR2 LQKENI come from the germline V gene. The length of the CDR3 is 11 residues. Trimming cost V 3 bases and J 4 bases, with 3 bases left between them. The CDR3 DNA follows: TGTGCCAGCTCACCGGGAGAGACCCAGTACTTC. Amino acids: CASSPGETQYF.

The chain couples TRBV20-1 to TRBJ2-7, with a possible D match to TRBD2 (5 bases). Germline CDR1 reads DFQATT; CDR2 reads SNEGSKA (reference sequence). The V end lost 3 bases, the J end lost 1 base, and 16 bases lay between the germline ends. There are 15 residues in the CDR3. The CDR3 loop reads CSARGVSDLSYEQYF. The CDR3 nucleotides read TGCAGTGCTAGGGGAGTCTCGGACCTATCCTACGAGCAGTACTTC.